These 21 T cell receptor beta chains were sequenced from one sample in a study of blood T cell repertoires in COVID-19. TCRdb's copy holds only in-frame clones and misses some; the assay was immunoSEQ multiplex PCR. The data contain approximately 250,000 clones, 85% of them singletons. Sequenced sample: peripheral blood. The receptors here all came from a woman in her sixties or seventies with active or convalescent COVID-19.

The table lists this clone with a few counts. V and J are TRBV5-4 and TRBJ2-1, with TRBD2 identical over 7 bases. The CDR3 loop spans 14 amino acids. The V gene end was trimmed by 3 bases and the J gene end by 9 bases; junction bases not matched to a gene: 9. The germline CDR1 and CDR2 sequences are SGHNT and YYREEE (reference sequence). For the CDR3, the DNA is TGTGCCAGCAGCTCCTCGCGGGAGATACGTGAGCAGTTCTTC. As protein: CASSSSREIREQFF.

The gene calls are TRBV24-1 and TRBJ2-5, with 14 bases aligning to TRBD2. J was trimmed by 1 base and V by 3 bases; bases with no gene match: 6. The germline V gene has CDR1 KGHDR and CDR2 SFDVKD. The length of the CDR3 is 18 residues. The CDR3 region is CATSDKGLAGGLQETQYF. DNA for the CDR3: TGTGCCACCAGTGATAAAGGACTAGCGGGGGGCCTCCAAGAGACCCAGTACTTC.

CDR3 nucleotides: TGTGCCAGCAGCTTCAGGACAGGGGGCCGCTCTGGAAACACCATATATTTT. Its protein product is CASSFRTGGRSGNTIYF. The chain carries TRBV7-9 and TRBJ1-3, with 11 bases matching TRBD1. The CDR3 extends over 17 amino acids. Germline CDR1 and CDR2: SEHNR and FQNEAQ (reference sequence). After removal of 3 bases from V and 0 bases from J, the junction contained 4 bases not matched to a gene.

The chain links TRBV6-5 to TRBJ2-7; 13 bases map to TRBD2. This CDR3 has 15 amino acids. Germline CDR1 MNHEY, CDR2 SVGAGI. Trimming at V came to 7 bases and at J to 2 bases, leaving 5 bases not matched to a gene. This chain's CDR3 is CASKPGLAGTYEQYV. The CDR3 DNA is TGTGCCAGCAAGCCGGGACTAGCGGGGACCTACGAGCAGTACGTC.

V gene TRBV11-3 combines with J gene TRBJ2-1; no definite D call. This CDR3 has 14 amino acids. From germline, CDR1 is SGHNT and CDR2 YENEEA. V lost 4 bases to trimming and J lost 0 bases, with 7 bases between them. CDR3 bases: TGTGCCAGCAGCTCTAGGAGCTCCTACAATGAGCAGTTCTTC. It yields the protein CASSSRSSYNEQFF.

The CDR3 region has the DNA TGTGCCAGCAGTCCCACGCGGATGAGTGGCTACACCTTC. It specifies CASSPTRMSGYTF. The chain uses TRBV28 and TRBJ1-2; D is undetermined. This CDR3 is built from 13 residues. CDR1 is MDHEN, CDR2 SYDVKM, per germline. V shed 5 bases and J shed 7 bases, with 14 bases lying between them.

In this sample, this clone turned up once. The chain is built from TRBV4-2 and TRBJ2-7; unclear D gene. V was cut by 4 bases and J by 0 bases, with 10 bases left in between. Germline CDR1 and CDR2: LGHNA and YNFKEQ. This CDR3 is 14 amino acids long. DNA of the CDR3: TGTGCCAGCAGCCTCGGGTTGAGCTCCTACGAGCAGTACTTC. Its protein product is CASSLGLSSYEQYF.

This clone has a handful of counts. Here the CDR3 DNA reads TGTGCCAGCAGTCGGTCACGCACCTCGAACACTGAAGCTTTCTTT. This translates into CASSRSRTSNTEAFF. The V gene is TRBV2, the J gene TRBJ1-1, with D uncertain. The germline CDR1 and CDR2 sequences are SNHLY and FYNNEI. The germline V and J ends were trimmed by 5 bases and 1 base, with 14 bases remaining between them. The CDR3 loop spans 15 amino acids.

The V and J genes are TRBV5-4 and TRBJ2-2; 8 bases map to TRBD1. Looked up from germline, CDR1 is SGHNT and CDR2 is YYREEE (reference sequence). The CDR3 has 15 residues. V trimming: 2 bases; J trimming: 1 base; junction bases outside the gene matches: 1. CDR3 region: CASSFGQGNTGELFF. The CDR3 coding sequence is TGTGCCAGCAGCTTTGGACAGGGGAACACCGGGGAGCTGTTTTTT.

The chain links TRBV7-4 to TRBJ1-3; no reliable D call. Germline V gene lookup returns CDR1 SGHVT and CDR2 SQSDAQ. Between the trimmed V and J ends, which lost 3 bases and 0 bases, there was a span of 18 bases. The CDR3 totals 18 residues. CDR3 nucleotides: TGTGCCAGCAGCTTCCAGGAGGGTACTACCCCCTCTGGAAACACCATATATTTT. This translates into CASSFQEGTTPSGNTIYF.

The V call is TRBV11-2, the J call TRBJ1-6; TRBD1 aligns across 10 bases. Germline CDR1 and CDR2: SGHAT and FQNNGV. The ends lost 8 bases at V and 11 bases at J; junction bases unmatched: 12. The CDR3 consists of 15 residues. Here the CDR3 reads CASEPGQGSNPPLHF. The CDR3 coding sequence is TGTGCCAGCGAACCGGGACAGGGGAGTAACCCACCCCTCCACTTT.

V and J are TRBV18 and TRBJ2-1, with 8 nucleotides matching TRBD2. Unmatched junction bases numbered 6, after V lost 4 bases and J lost 10 bases. CDR1 and CDR2 (germline): KGHSH, LQKENI. The CDR3 sequence is 13 residues long. The CDR3 DNA sequence: TGTGCCAGCTCACAAAGTAGCGGGATAGAGCAGTTCTTC. This codes for CASSQSSGIEQFF.

This chain connects TRBV5-1 to TRBJ2-3, with 9 nucleotides matching TRBD1. Per germline, CDR1 SGHRS and CDR2 YFSETQ. V dropped 3 bases and J dropped 5; count of bases not matched to a gene: 7. CDR3 length: 15 residues. CDR3 sequence (DNA): TGCGCCAGCAGCTCACAGGGGGCGGGTGGAGATACGCAGTATTTT. Translation: CASSSQGAGGDTQYF.

The CDR3 DNA reads TGTGCCAGCAGTGAATGGGAGGGGCCCTACGAGCAGTACGTC. This translates into CASSEWEGPYEQYV. The rearrangement uses TRBV6-1 and TRBJ2-7; 7 bases are shared with TRBD2. Germline lookup yields CDR1 MNHNS and CDR2 SASEGT. Losses at the gene ends were 2 bases for V and 2 bases for J; bases not matched to a gene: 3. There are 14 residues in the CDR3.

This clone was detected only once. V is TRBV7-9 and J is TRBJ1-2; D is uncertain. Trimming removed 1 base from V and 7 bases from J, with 16 bases in between. The CDR3 totals 15 residues. Per germline, CDR1 SEHNR and CDR2 FQNEAQ (reference sequence). The CDR3 loop is CASSLEAGGRGGYTF. CDR3 nucleotides: TGTGCCAGCAGCTTAGAGGCGGGAGGCCGTGGTGGCTACACCTTC.

The chain links TRBV15 to TRBJ1-2, with 9 bases matching TRBD1. This CDR3 has 14 residues. V gave up 6 bases and J gave up 4 bases; unmatched junction bases: 6. Germline V gene lookup returns CDR1 LNHNV and CDR2 YYDKDF (reference sequence). The CDR3 bases are TGTGCCACCAGACACAGGGGGCGCGCCTATGGCTACACCTTC. It translates to CATRHRGRAYGYTF.

The V and J genes are TRBV4-2 and TRBJ1-5; D is ambiguous. The CDR3 covers 13 residues. Trimming removed 1 base at V and 3 bases at J, with 4 bases between. Germline-derived CDR1 and CDR2 are LGHNA and YNFKEQ. CDR3 sequence (DNA): TGTGCCAGCAGCCAAGTCTTCAATCAGCCCCAGCATTTT. It is translated as CASSQVFNQPQHF.

The table lists this clone with many counts. The chain has TRBV5-1 and TRBJ1-1, with D maybe TRBD1 (5 bases). Germline V CDR1 and CDR2: SGHRS, YFSETQ. This CDR3 is built from 13 residues. V gave up 4 bases and J gave up 8 bases, with 15 bases separating them. The CDR3 reads CASSAGLQMEAFF. CDR3 nucleotides: TGCGCCAGCAGCGCGGGACTCCAAATGGAAGCTTTCTTT.

This clone has a single count. The rearrangement joins TRBV7-2 to TRBJ2-2; the D is unclear. CDR1 is SGHTA, CDR2 FQGNSA, per germline. V was clipped by 2 bases and J by 6 bases, with 16 bases between them. This CDR3 contains 16 residues. CDR3 region: CASSLFSRGGAGELFF. CDR3 sequence (DNA): TGTGCCAGCAGCTTATTCTCCCGCGGCGGAGCCGGGGAGCTGTTTTTT.

The chain uses TRBV3-1 (or the pseudogene TRBV3-2) and TRBJ2-3; 9 nucleotides line up with TRBD1. With 6 bases clipped from V and 3 bases from J, the junction kept 7 bases outside the gene matches. This CDR3 contains 15 residues. Germline-derived CDR1 and CDR2 are LGHDT and YNNKEL (reference sequence). The DNA for the CDR3 is TGTGCCAGCAGTCCCGGGACAGGGAAGACAGATACGCAGTATTTT. It encodes CASSPGTGKTDTQYF.

The V call is TRBV6-5, the J call TRBJ2-5; 9 bases fit TRBD1. The V gene end was trimmed by 6 bases and the J gene end by 7 bases; junction bases not matched to a gene: 6. The CDR3 totals 13 residues. The V gene's germline CDR1 is MNHEY and CDR2 SVGAGI. The CDR3 spells CASRRDRAGTQYF. DNA of the CDR3: TGTGCCAGCAGGCGGGACAGGGCTGGGACCCAGTACTTC.